The rows below give T cell receptor beta chains drawn from one sample of a study of shared clonotypes between healthy human individuals. Clones were read by immunoSEQ multiplex PCR, and TCRdb kept only the in-frame ones, dropping some. The table includes 2 million or so clones, approximately 95% detected once. The sequenced material came from naive CD8+ T cells sorted from blood. The source of these receptors is a man younger than 30 in good health. CDR3s include the opening cysteine and the closing phenylalanine or tryptophan. A D gene is named only where the DNA matches it firmly. Only part of the rows carry a size: once, few, many, or a class if the clone is expanded.

J	length	D	size	V	DNA	CDR3
TRBJ2-7	12	-	-	TRBV5-1	TGCGCCAGCAGCTTGGGCCTAGACGGGCAGTACTTC	CASSLGLDGQYF
TRBJ2-2	18	-	-	TRBV2	TGTGCCAGCAGTGAAACAGGAATAGGCGGGCAGAACACCGGGGAGCTGTTTTTT	CASSETGIGGQNTGELFF
TRBJ1-4	14	-	-	TRBV9	TGTGCCAGCACCCCCGGAGATTCCAATGAAAAACTGTTTTTT	CASTPGDSNEKLFF
TRBJ2-2	17	-	-	TRBV4-3	TGCGCCAGCAGCCAGCTAGGAGAGGGACTGAACACCGGGGAGCTGTTTTTT	CASSQLGEGLNTGELFF
TRBJ2-7	16	-	-	TRBV9	TGTGCCAGCAGCCCCCCGCTGAGTACCCAGGCGGGGGAGCAGTACTTC	CASSPPLSTQAGEQYF
TRBJ2-7	14	-	once	TRBV5-1	TGCGCCAGCAGCTTAGACACGTTCTCCTACGAGCAGTACTTC	CASSLDTFSYEQYF
TRBJ1-4	15	TRBD1	-	TRBV11-1	TGTGCCAGCAGCTTTGGACAGGGTTCCAATGAAAAACTGTTTTTT	CASSFGQGSNEKLFF
TRBJ2-5	14	-	-	TRBV27	TGTGCCAGCAGTCCGGCCGGGGCCGAGGAGACCCAGTACTTC	CASSPAGAEETQYF
TRBJ2-1	14	-	-	TRBV7-8	TGTGCCAGCAGCTTAAGTGGGACTGGCAATGAGCAGTTCTTC	CASSLSGTGNEQFF
TRBJ2-7	14	TRBD2	-	TRBV7-9	TGTGCCAGCAGCTCCAGCGGGAGGGCGCACGAGCAGTACTTC	CASSSSGRAHEQYF
TRBJ2-2	15	TRBD1	-	TRBV5-4	TGTGCCAGCAGCAGGACAGGGGGGAACACCGGGGAGCTGTTTTTT	CASSRTGGNTGELFF
TRBJ2-7	16	-	-	TRBV15	TGTGCCACCAGCAGCCCTCGGGAGGGGGCGTTTTACGAGCAGTACTTC	CATSSPREGAFYEQYF
TRBJ2-3	15	-	-	TRBV9	TGTGCCAGCAGCGGACTCAGTGGAAGCACAGATACGCAGTATTTT	CASSGLSGSTDTQYF
TRBJ2-7	16	TRBD2	-	TRBV7-9	TGTGCCAGCAGCTTCGAGCGACTAGCGGGGGGACACGAGCAGTACTTC	CASSFERLAGGHEQYF
TRBJ2-7	14	-	-	TRBV4-1	TGCGCCAGCAGCCAAGTTTCAAGAGACTACGAGCAGTACTTC	CASSQVSRDYEQYF
TRBJ2-7	14	TRBD2	-	TRBV5-6	TGTGCCAGCAGCCTGCGGGAGGCAATCTACGAGCAGTACTTC	CASSLREAIYEQYF
TRBJ2-3	18	TRBD2	-	TRBV9	TGTGCCAGCAGCGTAAAAAGCGGGGGGGCCTACTACACAGATACGCAGTATTTT	CASSVKSGGAYYTDTQYF
TRBJ1-1	14	TRBD1	-	TRBV7-6	TGTGCCAGCAGCTTTACAGGGGAGGAGGGTGAAGCTTTCTTT	CASSFTGEEGEAFF
TRBJ2-7	14	TRBD1	-	TRBV19	TGTGCCAGTAGTATCCGGGACAGGGGAAGCGAGCAGTACTTC	CASSIRDRGSEQYF
TRBJ2-5	13	-	-	TRBV30	TGTGCCTGGAGTAAGGGGTACCAAGAGACCCAGTACTTC	CAWSKGYQETQYF
TRBJ1-1	14	-	-	TRBV19	TGTGCCAGTAGTATCGTCACCCTGAACACTGAAGCTTTCTTT	CASSIVTLNTEAFF
TRBJ2-7	15	TRBD1	few	TRBV27	TGTGCCAGCAGTTTATCGGGACAGGGGGACTACGAGCAGTACTTC	CASSLSGQGDYEQYF
TRBJ2-1	17	TRBD2	-	TRBV27	TGTGCCAGCAGCTGGGTAGGGGTCAGCGGGAGACACAATGAGCAGTTCTTC	CASSWVGVSGRHNEQFF
TRBJ2-1	17	-	-	TRBV7-9	TGTGCCAGCAGCTTCGATAGTAGACTAGTTTCATTCGATGAGCAGTTCTTC	CASSFDSRLVSFDEQFF
TRBJ2-7	13	TRBD2	-	TRBV6-5	TGTGCCAGCGCCCTAGCGGTATCCTACGAGCAGTACTTC	CASALAVSYEQYF
TRBJ2-7	17	-	-	TRBV7-2	TGTGCCAGCAGCTTAGTGGTGGGACCGGGGGCCTCCTACGAGCAGTACTTC	CASSLVVGPGASYEQYF
TRBJ1-3	14	-	-	TRBV5-4	TGTGCCAGCAGCTCCCCGGACAGCCACGACACCATATATTTT	CASSSPDSHDTIYF
TRBJ2-3	14	-	-	TRBV9	TGTGCCAGCAGCCCAGTGGTTGGCACAGATACGCAGTATTTT	CASSPVVGTDTQYF
TRBJ2-2	15	TRBD2	-	TRBV27	TGTGCCAGCAGGATAGCGGGAGGGAGCACCGGGGAGCTGTTTTTT	CASRIAGGSTGELFF
TRBJ2-7	14	TRBD1	-	TRBV2	TGTGCCAGCACCGGGACAGGGGAGGCCTACGAGCAGTACTTC	CASTGTGEAYEQYF
TRBJ1-1	15	-	-	TRBV19	TGTGCCAGTACCCCCGGACTCCGGGAGGACACTGAAGCTTTCTTT	CASTPGLREDTEAFF
TRBJ1-2	14	-	once	TRBV4-3	TGCGCCAGCAGCCAAGATCTGGGTAACTATGGCTACACCTTC	CASSQDLGNYGYTF
TRBJ2-2	13	-	-	TRBV13	TGTGCCAGCAGCCCCCCCGGAGCCGGGGAGCTGTTTTTT	CASSPPGAGELFF
TRBJ2-2	12	-	-	TRBV30	TGTGCCTGGGCTGAGGGGACCGGGGAGCTGTTTTTT	CAWAEGTGELFF
TRBJ1-1	14	-	-	TRBV6-5	TGTGCCAGCAGTTCTCCGGGACATCACACTGAAGCTTTCTTT	CASSSPGHHTEAFF
TRBJ1-2	14	-	-	TRBV6-6	TGTGCCAGCAGTTACGTTGAGGGTAACTATGGCTACACCTTC	CASSYVEGNYGYTF
TRBJ2-3	15	-	-	TRBV19	TGTGCCAGTAGTATAACTAGCTACTCCACAGATACGCAGTATTTT	CASSITSYSTDTQYF
TRBJ2-7	12	-	-	TRBV5-6	TGTGCCAGCAGCATAAACAGGGACGAGCAGTACTTC	CASSINRDEQYF
TRBJ1-2	11	-	few	TRBV20-1	TGCAGTGCTAGATTAGGCTATGGCTACACCTTC	CSARLGYGYTF
TRBJ2-7	11	TRBD1	-	TRBV29-1	TGCAGCGCACAGGGGGACTACGAGCAGTACTTC	CSAQGDYEQYF
TRBJ2-7	18	-	-	TRBV27	TGTGCCAGCAGTTTATCCGGGCGGCAGGGGATATCCCCCTACGAGCAGTACTTC	CASSLSGRQGISPYEQYF
TRBJ2-2	16	-	-	TRBV4-1	TGCGCCAGCAGCCACAACAGGGTCGCGGACACCGGGGAGCTGTTTTTT	CASSHNRVADTGELFF
TRBJ2-2	16	-	-	TRBV11-2	TGTGCCAGCAGCCCCCCCCGTGGGATCGGGGCCGGGGAGCTGTTTTTT	CASSPPRGIGAGELFF
TRBJ2-1	13	-	-	TRBV9	TGTGCCAGCAGCGTATGGGATTACAATGAGCAGTTCTTC	CASSVWDYNEQFF
TRBJ2-2	16	-	-	TRBV21-1	TGTGCCAGCAGCAAAGGGGGCAGGTGTTTCGACGGGGAGCTGTTTTTT	CASSKGGRCFDGELFF
TRBJ2-1	16	TRBD2	-	TRBV27	TGTGCCAGCAGTTTTGCTAGCGGGGAATGGTACAATGAGCAGTTCTTC	CASSFASGEWYNEQFF
TRBJ1-6	15	-	-	TRBV27	TGTGCCAGCACCGTTCTAAGCTCCTATAATTCACCCCTCCACTTT	CASTVLSSYNSPLHF